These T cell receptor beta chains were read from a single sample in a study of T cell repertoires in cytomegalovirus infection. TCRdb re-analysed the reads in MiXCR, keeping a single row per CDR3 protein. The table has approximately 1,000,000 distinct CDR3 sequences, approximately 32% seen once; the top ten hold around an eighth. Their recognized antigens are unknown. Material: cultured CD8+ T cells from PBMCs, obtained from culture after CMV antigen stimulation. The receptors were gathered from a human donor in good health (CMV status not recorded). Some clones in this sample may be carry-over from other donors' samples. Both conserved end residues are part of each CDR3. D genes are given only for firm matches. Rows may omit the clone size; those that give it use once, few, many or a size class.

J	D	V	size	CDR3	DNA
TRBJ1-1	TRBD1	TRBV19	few	CASKTGGFTEAFF	TGTGCCAGTAAAACAGGGGGCTTCACTGAAGCTTTCTTT
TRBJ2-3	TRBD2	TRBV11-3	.	CASSFTSGGATDTQYF	TGTGCCAGCAGCTTTACTAGCGGGGGGGCCACAGATACGCAGTATTTT
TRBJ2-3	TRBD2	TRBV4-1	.	CASSQEIAGGFADTQYF	TGCGCCAGCAGCCAAGAGATAGCGGGGGGGTTCGCAGATACGCAGTATTTT
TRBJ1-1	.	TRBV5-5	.	CASSFIRGVKTEAFF	TGTGCCAGCAGCTTTATCCGGGGAGTGAAAACTGAAGCTTTCTTT
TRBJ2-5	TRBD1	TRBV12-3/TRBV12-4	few	CASSPTGDPETQYF	TGTGCCAGCAGTCCGACAGGGGATCCCGAGACCCAGTACTTC
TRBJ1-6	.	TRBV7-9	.	CASSAIQGVNSPLHF	TGTGCCAGCAGCGCGATACAAGGGGTGAATTCACCCCTCCACTTT
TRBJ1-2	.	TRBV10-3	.	CAISESREGLHF	TGTGCCATCAGTGAGTCTAGAGAGGGACTCCACTTC
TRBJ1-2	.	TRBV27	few	CASSLGGHSYGYTF	TGTGCCAGCAGTTTGGGGGGTCATAGCTATGGCTACACCTTC
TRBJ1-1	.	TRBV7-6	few	CASSLLGITEAFF	TGTGCCAGCAGCTTATTGGGGATCACTGAAGCTTTCTTT
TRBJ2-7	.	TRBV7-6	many	CASSLALGRPEQQYF	TGTGCCAGCAGCTTAGCCCTAGGACGTCCGGAGCAGCAGTACTTC
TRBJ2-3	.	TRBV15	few	CATSTPSSEGQYF	TGTGCCACCAGCACCCCGTCCTCCGAAGGGCAGTATTTT
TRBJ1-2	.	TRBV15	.	CATSSSGTPNYGYTF	TGTGCCACCAGCAGTTCGGGGACTCCTAACTATGGCTACACCTTC
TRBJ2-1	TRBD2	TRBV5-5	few	CASSQRLSRGSGGAGNEQFF	TGTGCCAGCAGTCAAAGACTATCCCGTGGGAGCGGGGGGGCGGGGAATGAGCAGTTTTTC
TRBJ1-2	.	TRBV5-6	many	CASSQPTGWRARDGYTF	TGTGCCAGCAGCCAACCGACAGGATGGAGGGCCCGGGATGGCTACACCTTC
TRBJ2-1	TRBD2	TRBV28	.	CASGSVAGVLNEQFF	TGTGCCAGCGGGTCAGTAGCGGGGGTCCTAAATGAGCAGTTCTTC
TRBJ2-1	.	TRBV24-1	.	CATSEAGEREQFF	TGTGCCACCAGTGAAGCAGGGGAGCGTGAGCAGTTCTTC
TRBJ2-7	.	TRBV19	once	CASSLQQASYEQYF	TGTGCCAGTAGTCTCCAACAGGCCTCCTACGAGCAGTACTTC
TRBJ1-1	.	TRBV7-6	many	CASSPSDSPNTEAFF	TGTGCCAGCAGCCCAAGTGACTCCCCGAACACTGAAGCTTTCTTT
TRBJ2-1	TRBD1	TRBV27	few	CASSPGTGGDEQFF	TGTGCCAGCAGTCCAGGGACAGGGGGCGATGAGCAGTTCTTC
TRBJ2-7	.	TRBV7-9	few	CASSTQDGGRNYEQYF	TGTGCCAGCAGCACCCAAGACGGGGGGCGAAACTACGAGCAGTACTTC
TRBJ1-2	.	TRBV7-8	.	CASSSYPGGIDGYTF	TGTGCCAGCAGCTCATACCCCGGGGGGATAGATGGCTACACCTTC
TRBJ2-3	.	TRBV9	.	CASTPRNF	TGTGCCAGCACCCCCCGGAATTTT
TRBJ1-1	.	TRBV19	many	CASSIGQFNTEAFF	TGTGCCAGTAGTATCGGACAGTTCAACACTGAAGCTTTCTTT
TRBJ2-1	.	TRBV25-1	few	CASSDWAYSYNEQFF	TGTGCCAGCAGTGACTGGGCCTACTCCTACAATGAGCAGTTCTTC
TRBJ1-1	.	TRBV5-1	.	CASSLGWGARTEAFF	TGCGCCAGCAGCTTGGGCTGGGGCGCACGTACTGAAGCTTTCTTT
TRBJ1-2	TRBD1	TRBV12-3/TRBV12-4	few	CASRGDSLTYGYTF	TGTGCCAGCAGGGGGGACAGTCTAACCTATGGCTACACCTTC
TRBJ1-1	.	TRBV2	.	CASISSGNTEAFF	TGTGCCAGCATTTCCAGCGGTAACACTGAAGCTTTCTTT
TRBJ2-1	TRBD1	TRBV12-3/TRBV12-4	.	CANSFWDRGLDNEQFF	TGTGCCAACAGTTTTTGGGACAGGGGTTTAGACAATGAGCAGTTCTTC
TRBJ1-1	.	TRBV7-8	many	CASSTFGDSEAFF	TGTGCCAGCAGCACCTTCGGTGATAGTGAAGCTTTCTTT
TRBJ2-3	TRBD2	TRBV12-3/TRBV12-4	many	CASSFTAGGPVDTQYF	TGTGCCAGCAGTTTTACAGCGGGGGGGCCGGTAGATACGCAGTATTTT
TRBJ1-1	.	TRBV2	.	CASSEALVAGTEAFF	TGTGCCAGCAGTGAAGCTCTGGTGGCAGGGACTGAAGCTTTCTTT
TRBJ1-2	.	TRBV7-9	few	CASSFLGMDGYTF	TGTGCCAGCAGCTTTTTGGGAATGGATGGCTACACCTTC